This T cell receptor beta chain is drawn from a study of radiation and T cells in renal cell carcinoma. Study-wide results and caveats: From baseline, blood top tumor clonotypes peaked at 2 weeks post-radiation. Baseline intratumoral clonotype presence is unknown without pretreatment biopsies.

Trimming cost V 5 bases and J 6 bases; bases outside gene matches: 13. The length of the CDR3 is 15 residues. Germline CDR1 is MNHEY and CDR2 is SVGAGI. The data were produced by immunoSEQ multiplex PCR, yet TCRdb's version contains in-frame clones alone and is incomplete. The profile shows around 100,000 clones, 84% of them singletons. Specified time point: blood 4 weeks post-SBRT, at nephrectomy. Documented treatment: 15 Gy SBRT to primary tumor, nephrectomy 4 weeks later. Nephrectomy followed 15 Gy stereotactic body radiation by 4 weeks. Notes on this clone: Antigen: not known.

Specimen: blood, collected from a patient whose treatment included radiotherapy and nephrectomy. This TCR was sampled from a man aged 60 to 69 with renal cell carcinoma. This chain connects TRBV6-5 to TRBJ2-7, with TRBD1 matching over 7 bases. The CDR3 is CASSPRQGQRTEQYF. The CDR3 coding sequence is TGTGCCAGCAGTCCCCGACAGGGCCAACGAACCGAGCAGTACTTC.